This T cell receptor (beta chain) is drawn from a study of cytomegalovirus exposure and HLA in healthy donors. Both 60 Vbeta primers and 13 Jbeta primers went into the PCR. Profiling relied on immunoSEQ multiplex PCR, and the TCRdb table lists in-frame clones only, not all of them. This listing includes 100,000 to 150,000 clones. Remarks on this clone: Its antigen remains unidentified.

Regarding the study as a whole: A link between a missense DCLRE1C variant and TCR beta V- and J-gene trimming emerged from a later analysis.

Germline values: CDR1 LNHDA, CDR2 SQIVND (reference sequence). The ends were cut back, 0 bases at V and 4 bases at J, with 7 bases in the middle. This CDR3 spans 14 amino acids. The chain has TRBV19 and TRBJ1-5; no definite D call. This TCR was recovered from a man aged 35 to 55 in good health and CMV-seronegative. Sequencing was done on a sample of PBMCs. CDR3 protein: CASSIDLRNQPQHF. CDR3 DNA: TGTGCCAGTAGTATAGATTTGCGAAATCAGCCCCAGCATTTT.